This T cell receptor beta chain was sequenced in a study of T-cell reconstitution after alpha-beta-depleted transplantation in children. Study-wide findings and caveats: Some patients' high day-60 TCRbeta diversity was traced to surviving recipient T cells and thymic progenitors. Roughly two months post-transplant, alpha-beta T cells reportedly originated from several hundred graft clones that had expanded. T-cell counts and diversity were attributed mostly to newly produced T cells one year after transplant.

With respect to this clonotype: Its specificity is not known.

The TCRbeta library was prepared with unique molecular identifiers. TCRdb reprocessed the PCR reads with MiXCR, giving one entry per CDR3 protein. Of 500,000 to 750,000 distinct CDR3 sequences listed, 25% to 30% are singletons. The clonotype was recovered from a boy in the first two years of life with Wiskott-Aldrich syndrome, due to receive a stem cell transplant. The specimen was PBMCs, collected before TCRalphabeta/CD19-depleted stem cell transplant.

CDR3 bases: TGTGCCAGCGCCTTTAGCGGATCTATAGCCAAAAACATTCAGTACTTC. This translates into CASAFSGSIAKNIQYF. V usage is TRBV28 and J usage is TRBJ2-4; tentative D call: TRBD2 (6 bases). The V gene's germline CDR1 is MDHEN and CDR2 SYDVKM. This CDR3 has 16 residues. Trimming cost V 8 bases and J 0 bases, with 17 bases left between them.